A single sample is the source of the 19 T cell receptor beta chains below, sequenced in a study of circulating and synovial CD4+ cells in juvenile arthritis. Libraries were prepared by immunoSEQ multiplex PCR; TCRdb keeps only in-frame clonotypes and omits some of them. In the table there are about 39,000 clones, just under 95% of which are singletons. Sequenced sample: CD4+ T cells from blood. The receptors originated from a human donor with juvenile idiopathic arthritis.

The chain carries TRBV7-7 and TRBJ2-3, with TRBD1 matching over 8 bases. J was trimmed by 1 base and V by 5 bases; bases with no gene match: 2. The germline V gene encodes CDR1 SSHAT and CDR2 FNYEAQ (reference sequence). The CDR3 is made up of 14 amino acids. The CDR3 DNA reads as TGTGCCAGCAGCCCGGGACAGGGCACAGATACGCAGTATTTT. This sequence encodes CASSPGQGTDTQYF.

This CDR3 reads CASSLSGGEATGELFF. CDR3 nucleotides: TGCGCCAGCAGCTTGTCGGGGGGTGAAGCAACCGGGGAGCTGTTTTTT. The chain carries TRBV5-1 and TRBJ2-2; 7 bases agree with TRBD2. Germline V gene lookup returns CDR1 SGHRS and CDR2 YFSETQ. The CDR3 totals 16 residues. The trim removed 1 base at V and 5 bases at J, leaving 8 bases unmatched.

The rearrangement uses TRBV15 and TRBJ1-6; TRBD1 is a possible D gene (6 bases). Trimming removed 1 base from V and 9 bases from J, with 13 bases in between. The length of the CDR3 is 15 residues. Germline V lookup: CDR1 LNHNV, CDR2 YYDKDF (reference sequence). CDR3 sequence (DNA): TGTGCCACCAGCAGAGCTACAGGGATAATTTCACCCCTCCACTTT. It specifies CATSRATGIISPLHF.

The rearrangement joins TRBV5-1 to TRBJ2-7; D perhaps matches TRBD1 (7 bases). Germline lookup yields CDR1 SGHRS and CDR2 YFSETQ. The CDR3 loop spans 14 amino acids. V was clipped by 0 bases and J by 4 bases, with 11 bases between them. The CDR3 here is CASSLEPGGYEQYF. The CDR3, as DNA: TGCGCCAGCAGCTTGGAGCCAGGGGGGTACGAGCAGTACTTC.

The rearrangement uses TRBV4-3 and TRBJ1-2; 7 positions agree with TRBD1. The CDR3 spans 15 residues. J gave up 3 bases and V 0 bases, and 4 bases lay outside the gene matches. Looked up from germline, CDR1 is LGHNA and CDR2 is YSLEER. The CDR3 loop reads CASSQDGTAHYGYTF. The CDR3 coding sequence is TGCGCCAGCAGCCAAGATGGGACAGCCCACTATGGCTACACCTTC.

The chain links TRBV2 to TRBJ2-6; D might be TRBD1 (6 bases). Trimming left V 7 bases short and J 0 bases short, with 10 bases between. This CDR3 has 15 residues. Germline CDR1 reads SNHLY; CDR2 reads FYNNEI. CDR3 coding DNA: TGTGCCAGCATGTCCAGGGGCTCTGGGGCCAACGTCCTGACTTTC. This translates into CASMSRGSGANVLTF.

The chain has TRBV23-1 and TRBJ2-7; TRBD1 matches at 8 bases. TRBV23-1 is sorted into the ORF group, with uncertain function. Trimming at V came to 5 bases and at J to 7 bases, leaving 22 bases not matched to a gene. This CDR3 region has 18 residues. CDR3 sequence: CASSYRDRTSPPGWEQYF. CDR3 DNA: TGCGCCAGCAGTTACCGGGACAGGACGTCTCCCCCCGGCTGGGAGCAGTACTTC.

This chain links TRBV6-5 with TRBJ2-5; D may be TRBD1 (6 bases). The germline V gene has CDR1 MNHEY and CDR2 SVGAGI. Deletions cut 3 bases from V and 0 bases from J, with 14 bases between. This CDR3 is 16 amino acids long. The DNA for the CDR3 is TGTGCCAGCAGTTATCCAGGACAGCGGTACCAAGAGACCCAGTACTTC. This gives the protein CASSYPGQRYQETQYF.

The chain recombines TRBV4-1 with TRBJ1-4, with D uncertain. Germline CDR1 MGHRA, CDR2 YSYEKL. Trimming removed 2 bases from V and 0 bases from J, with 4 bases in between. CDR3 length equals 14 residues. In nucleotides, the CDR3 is TGCGCCAGCAGCCAATCTACAACTAATGAAAAACTGTTTTTT. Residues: CASSQSTTNEKLFF.

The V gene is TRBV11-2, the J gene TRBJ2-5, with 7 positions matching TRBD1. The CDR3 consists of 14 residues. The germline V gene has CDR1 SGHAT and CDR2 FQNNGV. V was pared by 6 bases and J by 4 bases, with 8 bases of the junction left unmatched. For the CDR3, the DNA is TGTGCCAGCAGACTCACAGGGGCAGGAGAGACCCAGTACTTC. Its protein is CASRLTGAGETQYF. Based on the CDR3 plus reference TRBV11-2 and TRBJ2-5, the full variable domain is EAGVAQSPRYKIIEKRQSVAFWCNPISGHATLYWYQQILGQGPKLLIQFQNNGVVDDSQLPKDRFSAERLKGVDSTLKIQPAKLEDSAVYLCASRLTGAGETQYFGPGTRLLVL.

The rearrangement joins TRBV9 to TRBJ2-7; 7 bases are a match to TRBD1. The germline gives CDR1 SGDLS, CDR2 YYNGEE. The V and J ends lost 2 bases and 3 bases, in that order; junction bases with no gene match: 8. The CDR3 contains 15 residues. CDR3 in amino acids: CASSVQGEPLYEQYF. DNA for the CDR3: TGTGCCAGCAGCGTCCAGGGGGAACCACTCTACGAGCAGTACTTC. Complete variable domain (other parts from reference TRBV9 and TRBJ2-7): DSGVTQTPKHLITATGQRVTLRCSPRSGDLSVYWYQQSLDQGLQFLIQYYNGEERAKGNILERFSAQQFPDLHSELNLSSLELGDSALYFCASSVQGEPLYEQYFGPGTRLTVT.

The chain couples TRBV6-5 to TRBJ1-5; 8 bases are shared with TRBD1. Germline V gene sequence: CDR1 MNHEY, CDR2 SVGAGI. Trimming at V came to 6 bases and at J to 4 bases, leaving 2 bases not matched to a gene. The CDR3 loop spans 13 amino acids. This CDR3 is CASRDRANQPQHF. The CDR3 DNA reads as TGTGCCAGCAGGGACAGGGCTAATCAGCCCCAGCATTTT.

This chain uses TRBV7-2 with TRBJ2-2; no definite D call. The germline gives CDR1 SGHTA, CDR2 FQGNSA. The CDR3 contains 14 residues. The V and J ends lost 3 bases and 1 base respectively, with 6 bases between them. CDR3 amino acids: CASSFAENTGELFF. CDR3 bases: TGTGCCAGCAGCTTCGCAGAGAACACCGGGGAGCTGTTTTTT. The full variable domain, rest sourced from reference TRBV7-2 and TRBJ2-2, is GAGVSQSPSNKVTEKGKDVELRCDPISGHTALYWYRQSLGQGLEFLIYFQGNSAPDKSGLPSDRFSAERTGGSVSTLTIQRTQQEDSAVYLCASSFAENTGELFFGEGSRLTVL.

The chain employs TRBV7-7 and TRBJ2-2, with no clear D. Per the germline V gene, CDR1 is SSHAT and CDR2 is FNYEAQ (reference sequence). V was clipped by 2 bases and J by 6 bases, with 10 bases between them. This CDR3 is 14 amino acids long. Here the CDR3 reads CASSLSPGAGELFF. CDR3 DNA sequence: TGTGCCAGCAGCTTATCCCCCGGAGCCGGGGAGCTGTTTTTT.

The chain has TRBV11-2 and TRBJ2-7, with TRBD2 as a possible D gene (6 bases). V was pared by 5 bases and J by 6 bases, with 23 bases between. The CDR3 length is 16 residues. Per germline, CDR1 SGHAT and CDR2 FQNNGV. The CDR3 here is CASSENRERGYIEQYF. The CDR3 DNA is TGTGCCAGCAGCGAAAACCGGGAGAGGGGATATATCGAGCAGTACTTC.

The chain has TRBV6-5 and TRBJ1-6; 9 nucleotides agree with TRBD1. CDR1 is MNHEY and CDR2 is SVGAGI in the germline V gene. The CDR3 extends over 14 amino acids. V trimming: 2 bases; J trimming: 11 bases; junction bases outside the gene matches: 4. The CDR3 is CASSYRTGDTPLHF. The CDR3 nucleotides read TGTGCCAGCAGTTACAGGACAGGGGATACACCCCTCCACTTT.

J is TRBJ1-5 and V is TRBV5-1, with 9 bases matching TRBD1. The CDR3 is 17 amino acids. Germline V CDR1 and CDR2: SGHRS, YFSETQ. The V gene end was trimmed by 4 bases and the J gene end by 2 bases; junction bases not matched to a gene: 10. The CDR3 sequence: CASSLEGTGNGNQPQHF. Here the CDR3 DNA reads TGCGCCAGCAGCCTCGAAGGGACAGGGAATGGCAATCAGCCCCAGCATTTT.

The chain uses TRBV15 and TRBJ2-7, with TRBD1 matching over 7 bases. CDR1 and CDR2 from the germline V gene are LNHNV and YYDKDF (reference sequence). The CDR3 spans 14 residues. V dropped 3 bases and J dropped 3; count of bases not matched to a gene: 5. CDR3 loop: CATSRATGYYEQYF. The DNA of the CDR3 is TGTGCCACCAGCAGGGCGACAGGGTACTACGAGCAGTACTTC.

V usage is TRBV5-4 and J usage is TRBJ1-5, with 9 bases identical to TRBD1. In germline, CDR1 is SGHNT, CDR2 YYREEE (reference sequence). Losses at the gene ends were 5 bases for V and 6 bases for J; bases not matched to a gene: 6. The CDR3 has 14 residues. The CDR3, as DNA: TGTGCCAGCAGTAAGGACAGGGGATTTCAGCCCCAGCATTTT. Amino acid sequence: CASSKDRGFQPQHF.